This T cell receptor (beta chain) was captured in a study of cytomegalovirus exposure and HLA in healthy donors. Regarding the study as a whole: Association of roughly 17,000 TCR beta sequences with HLA alleles was found at 0.05 false discovery rate in a later analysis. Sequence variants that were highly shared formed a cluster that was likely a sequencing artifact. Among immune exposure information, only CMV serostatus was available.

This PCR relied on a set of 60 Vbeta primers and 13 Jbeta primers. TCRdb's table, derived via immunoSEQ multiplex PCR, lists solely in-frame clones and lacks some. This table holds around 120,000 clones, about 80% found once. This clone turned up a few times. What it binds is not known. J gave up 6 bases and V 2 bases, and 5 bases lay outside the gene matches. This CDR3 comprises 15 residues. Germline V gives CDR1 MNHEY, CDR2 SVGAGI. The chain uses TRBV6-5 and TRBJ1-2, with TRBD1 identical over 11 bases. The sample taken for sequencing was PBMCs. The clonotype comes from a man in his late teens or twenties in good health and CMV-seronegative. The CDR3 bases are TGTGCCAGCAGTTACATTGGACAGGGGGCAGATGGCTACACCTTC. This encodes CASSYIGQGADGYTF.